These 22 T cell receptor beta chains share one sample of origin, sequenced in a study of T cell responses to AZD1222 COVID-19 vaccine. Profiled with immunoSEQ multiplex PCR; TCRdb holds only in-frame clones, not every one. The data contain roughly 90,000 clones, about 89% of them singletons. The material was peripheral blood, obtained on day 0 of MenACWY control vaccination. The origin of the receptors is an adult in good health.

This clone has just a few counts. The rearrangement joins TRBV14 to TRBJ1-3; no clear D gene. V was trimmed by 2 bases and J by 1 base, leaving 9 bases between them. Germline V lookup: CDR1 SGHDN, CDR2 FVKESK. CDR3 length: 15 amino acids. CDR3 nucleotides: TGTGCCAGCAGCCAATACACGGGGTCTGGAAACACCATATATTTT. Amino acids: CASSQYTGSGNTIYF. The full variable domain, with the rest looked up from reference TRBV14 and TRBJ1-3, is EAGVTQFPSHSVIEKGQTVTLRCDPISGHDNLYWYRRVMGKEIKFLLHFVKESKQDESGMPNNRFLAERTGGTYSTLKVQPAELEDSGVYFCASSQYTGSGNTIYFGEGSWLTVV.

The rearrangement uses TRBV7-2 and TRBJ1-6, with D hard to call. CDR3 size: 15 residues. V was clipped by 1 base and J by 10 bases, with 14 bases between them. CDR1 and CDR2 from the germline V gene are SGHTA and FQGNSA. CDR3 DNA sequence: TGTGCCAGCAGCTTAGTTCGGGGAGGAAACTCACCCCTCCACTTT. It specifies CASSLVRGGNSPLHF. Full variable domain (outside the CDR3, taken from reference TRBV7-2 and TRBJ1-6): GAGVSQSPSNKVTEKGKDVELRCDPISGHTALYWYRQSLGQGLEFLIYFQGNSAPDKSGLPSDRFSAERTGGSVSTLTIQRTQQEDSAVYLCASSLVRGGNSPLHFGNGTRLTVT.

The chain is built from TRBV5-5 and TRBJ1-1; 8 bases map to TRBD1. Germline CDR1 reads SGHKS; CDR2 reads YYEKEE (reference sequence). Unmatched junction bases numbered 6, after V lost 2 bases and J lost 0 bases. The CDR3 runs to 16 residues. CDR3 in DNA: TGTGCCAGCAGCTTAAGGACAGGGTACGTGAACACTGAAGCTTTCTTT. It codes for CASSLRTGYVNTEAFF. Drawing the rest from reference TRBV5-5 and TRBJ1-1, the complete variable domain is DAGVTQSPTHLIKTRGQQVTLRCSPISGHKSVSWYQQVLGQGPQFIFQYYEKEERGRGNFPDRFSARQFPNYSSELNVNALLLGDSALYLCASSLRTGYVNTEAFFGQGTRLTVV.

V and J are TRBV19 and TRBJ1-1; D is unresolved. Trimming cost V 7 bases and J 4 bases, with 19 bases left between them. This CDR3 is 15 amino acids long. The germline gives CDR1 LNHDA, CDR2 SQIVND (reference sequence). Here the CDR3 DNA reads TGTGCCAGTACATCGGCAGCAAAGAGGGCCACTGAAGCTTTCTTT. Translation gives CASTSAAKRATEAFF.

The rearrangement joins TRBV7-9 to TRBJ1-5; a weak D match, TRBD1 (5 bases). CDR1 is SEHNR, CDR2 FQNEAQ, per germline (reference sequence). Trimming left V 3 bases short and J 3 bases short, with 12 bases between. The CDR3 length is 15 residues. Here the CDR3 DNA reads TGTGCCAGCAGCTTGGCAGGGTCCGTCAATCAGCCCCAGCATTTT. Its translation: CASSLAGSVNQPQHF.

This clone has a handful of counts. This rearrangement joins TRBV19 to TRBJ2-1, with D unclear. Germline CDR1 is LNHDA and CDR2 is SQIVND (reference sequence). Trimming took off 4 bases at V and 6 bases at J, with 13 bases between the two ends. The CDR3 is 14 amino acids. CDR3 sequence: CASSKAVLGNEQFF. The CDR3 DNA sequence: TGTGCCAGTAGTAAGGCTGTCCTTGGCAATGAGCAGTTCTTC.

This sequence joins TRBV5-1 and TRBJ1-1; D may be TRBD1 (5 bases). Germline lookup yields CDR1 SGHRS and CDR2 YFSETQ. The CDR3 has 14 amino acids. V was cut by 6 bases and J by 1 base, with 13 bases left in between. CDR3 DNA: TGCGCCAGCACTCCGGGGGTGAAGAACACTGAAGCTTTCTTT. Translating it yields CASTPGVKNTEAFF. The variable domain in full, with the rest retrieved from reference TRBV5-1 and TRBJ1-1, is KAGVTQTPRYLIKTRGQQVTLSCSPISGHRSVSWYQQTPGQGLQFLFEYFSETQRNKGNFPGRFSGRQFSNSRSEMNVSTLELGDSALYLCASTPGVKNTEAFFGQGTRLTVV.

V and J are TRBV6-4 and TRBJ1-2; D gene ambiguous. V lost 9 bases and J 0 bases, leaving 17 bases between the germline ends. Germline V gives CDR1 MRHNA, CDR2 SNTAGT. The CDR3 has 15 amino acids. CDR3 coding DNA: TGTGCCAGTAAAGAGGAGGCAAAAGCTAACTATGGCTACACCTTC. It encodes CASKEEAKANYGYTF.

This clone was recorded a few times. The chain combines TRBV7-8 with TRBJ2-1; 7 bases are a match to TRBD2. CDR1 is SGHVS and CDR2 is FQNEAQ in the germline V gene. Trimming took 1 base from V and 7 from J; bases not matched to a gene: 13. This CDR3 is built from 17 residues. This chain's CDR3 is CASSLESLAAGLNEQFF. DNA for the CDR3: TGTGCCAGCAGCTTAGAGAGCCTAGCGGCCGGACTTAATGAGCAGTTCTTC.

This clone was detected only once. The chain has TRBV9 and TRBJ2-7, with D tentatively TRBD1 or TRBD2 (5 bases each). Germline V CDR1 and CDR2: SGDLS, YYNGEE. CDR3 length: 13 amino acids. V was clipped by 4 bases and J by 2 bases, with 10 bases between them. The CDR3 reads CASSPSGPYEQYF. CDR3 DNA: TGTGCCAGCAGCCCCTCGGGACCCTACGAGCAGTACTTC.

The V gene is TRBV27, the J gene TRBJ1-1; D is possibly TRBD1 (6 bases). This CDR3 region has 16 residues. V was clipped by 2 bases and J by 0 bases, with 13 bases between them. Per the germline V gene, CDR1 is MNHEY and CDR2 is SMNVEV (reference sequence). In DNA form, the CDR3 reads TGTGCCAGCAGTTTAGGTTCCGGACAGCTGAACACTGAAGCTTTCTTT. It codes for CASSLGSGQLNTEAFF.

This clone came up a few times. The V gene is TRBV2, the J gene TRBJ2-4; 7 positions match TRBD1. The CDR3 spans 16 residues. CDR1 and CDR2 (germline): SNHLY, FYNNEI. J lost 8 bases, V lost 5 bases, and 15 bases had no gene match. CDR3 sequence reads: CASSPFSNYRGDIQYF. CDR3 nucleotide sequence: TGTGCCAGCAGTCCATTTAGTAACTACAGGGGAGACATTCAGTACTTC.

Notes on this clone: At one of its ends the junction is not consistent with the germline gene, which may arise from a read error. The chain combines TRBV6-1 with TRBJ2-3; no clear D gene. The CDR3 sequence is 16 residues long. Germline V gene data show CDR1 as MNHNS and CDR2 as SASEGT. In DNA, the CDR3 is TGTGCCAGCAGCGAAGGACGGGCCATTAGCACAGATACGCAGTATTTT. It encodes CASSEGRAISTDTQYF.

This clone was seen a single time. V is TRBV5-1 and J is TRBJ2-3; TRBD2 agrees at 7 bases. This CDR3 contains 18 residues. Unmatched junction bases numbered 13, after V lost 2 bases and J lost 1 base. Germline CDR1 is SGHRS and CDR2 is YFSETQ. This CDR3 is CASSFTPSSGAGTDTQYF. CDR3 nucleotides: TGCGCCAGCAGCTTTACCCCCTCTAGCGGAGCTGGCACAGATACGCAGTATTTT.

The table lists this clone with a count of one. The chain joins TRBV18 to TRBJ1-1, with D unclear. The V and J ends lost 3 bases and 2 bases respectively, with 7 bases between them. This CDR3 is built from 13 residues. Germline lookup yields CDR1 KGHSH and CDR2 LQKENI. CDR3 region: CASSPTDNTEAFF. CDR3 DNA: TGTGCCAGCTCACCTACAGATAACACTGAAGCTTTCTTT. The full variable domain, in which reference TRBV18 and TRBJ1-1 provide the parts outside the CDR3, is NAGVMQNPRHLVRRRGQEARLRCSPMKGHSHVYWYRQLPEEGLKFMVYLQKENIIDESGMPKERFSAEFPKEGPSILRIQQVVRGDSAAYFCASSPTDNTEAFFGQGTRLTVV.

The CDR3 nucleotides read TGTGCCAGCAACCCGCCGAATGAAGCTTTCTTT. Its protein product is CASNPPNEAFF. V gene TRBV28 combines with J gene TRBJ1-1; D is unclear. The CDR3 has 11 amino acids. The germline V gene has CDR1 MDHEN and CDR2 SYDVKM. Trimming stripped 7 bases from V and 7 bases from J, with 10 bases between.

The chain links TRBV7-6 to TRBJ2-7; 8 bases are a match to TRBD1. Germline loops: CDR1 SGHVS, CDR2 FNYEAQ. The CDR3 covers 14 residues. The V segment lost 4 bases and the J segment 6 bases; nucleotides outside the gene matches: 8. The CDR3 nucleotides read TGTGCCAGCAGCTCTAACGGACAGGGCCTCGAGCAGTACTTC. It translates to CASSSNGQGLEQYF. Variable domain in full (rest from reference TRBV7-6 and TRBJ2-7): GAGVSQSPRYKVTKRGQDVALRCDPISGHVSLYWYRQALGQGPEFLTYFNYEAQQDKSGLPNDRFSAERPEGSISTLTIQRTEQRDSAMYRCASSSNGQGLEQYFGPGTRLTVT.

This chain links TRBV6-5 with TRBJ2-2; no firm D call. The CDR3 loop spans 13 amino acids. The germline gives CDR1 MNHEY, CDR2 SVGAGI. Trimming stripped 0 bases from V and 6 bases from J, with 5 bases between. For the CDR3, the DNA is TGTGCCAGCAGTTACTCGTTTCCCGGGGAGCTGTTTTTT. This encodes CASSYSFPGELFF.

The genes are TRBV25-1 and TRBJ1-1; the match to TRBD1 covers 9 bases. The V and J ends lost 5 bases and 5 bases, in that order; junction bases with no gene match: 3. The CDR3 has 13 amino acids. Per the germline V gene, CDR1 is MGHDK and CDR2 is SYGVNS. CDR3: CASSRTGETEAFF. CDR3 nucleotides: TGTGCCAGCAGTAGGACAGGGGAAACTGAAGCTTTCTTT.

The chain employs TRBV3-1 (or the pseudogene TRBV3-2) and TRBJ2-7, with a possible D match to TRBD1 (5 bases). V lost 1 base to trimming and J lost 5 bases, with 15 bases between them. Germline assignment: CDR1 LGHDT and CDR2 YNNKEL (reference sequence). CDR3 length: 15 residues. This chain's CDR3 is CASSQAQGRPDEQYF. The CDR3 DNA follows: TGTGCCAGCAGCCAAGCCCAGGGCCGACCGGACGAGCAGTACTTC.

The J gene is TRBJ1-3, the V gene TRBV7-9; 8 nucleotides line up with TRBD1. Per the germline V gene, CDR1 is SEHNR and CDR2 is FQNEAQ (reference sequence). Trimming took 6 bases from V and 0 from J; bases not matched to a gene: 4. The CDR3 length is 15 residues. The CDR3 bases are TGTGCCAGCAGTCCTCAGGGGGCCTCTGGAAACACCATATATTTT. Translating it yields CASSPQGASGNTIYF.

The CDR3 region has the DNA TGTGCCAGCTCACCTAAGGATGGGGAGCAGTTCTTC. This translates into CASSPKDGEQFF. The V gene is TRBV18, the J gene TRBJ2-1; D ambiguous. V lost 3 bases, J lost 10 bases, and 10 bases lay in between. The CDR3 spans 12 residues. The germline V gene has CDR1 KGHSH and CDR2 LQKENI.